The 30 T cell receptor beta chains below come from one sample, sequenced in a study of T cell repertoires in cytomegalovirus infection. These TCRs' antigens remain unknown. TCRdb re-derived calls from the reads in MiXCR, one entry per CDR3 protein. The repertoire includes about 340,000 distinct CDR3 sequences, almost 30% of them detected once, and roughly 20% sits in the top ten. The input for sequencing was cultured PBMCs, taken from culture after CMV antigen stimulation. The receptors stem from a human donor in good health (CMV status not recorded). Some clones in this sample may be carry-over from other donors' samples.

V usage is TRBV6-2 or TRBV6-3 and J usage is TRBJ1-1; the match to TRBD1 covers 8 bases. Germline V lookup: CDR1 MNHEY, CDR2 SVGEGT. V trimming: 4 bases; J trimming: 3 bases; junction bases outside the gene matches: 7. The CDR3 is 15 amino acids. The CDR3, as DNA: TGTGCCAGCAGTTCCGCCCCACAGGGGGACACTGAAGCTTTCTTT. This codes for CASSSAPQGDTEAFF.

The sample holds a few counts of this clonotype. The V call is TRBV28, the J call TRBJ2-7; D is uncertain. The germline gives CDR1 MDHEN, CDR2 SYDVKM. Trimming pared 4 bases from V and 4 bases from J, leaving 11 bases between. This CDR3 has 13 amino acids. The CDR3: CASSYYKDYEQYF. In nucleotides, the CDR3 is TGTGCCAGCAGTTACTACAAGGATTACGAGCAGTACTTC.

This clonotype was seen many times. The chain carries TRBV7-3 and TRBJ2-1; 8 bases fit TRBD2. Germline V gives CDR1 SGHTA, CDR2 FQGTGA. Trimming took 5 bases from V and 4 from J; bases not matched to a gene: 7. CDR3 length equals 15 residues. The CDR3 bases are TGTGCCAGCAGCCCTAGCGGGTCCTCGTACAATGAGCAGTTCTTC. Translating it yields CASSPSGSSYNEQFF.

CDR3 loop: CASSQVSAAEAFF. DNA for the CDR3: TGTGCCAGCAGCCAAGTTTCGGCCGCTGAAGCTTTCTTT. The rearrangement joins TRBV3-1 to TRBJ1-1; D remains ambiguous. Trimming shortened V by 1 base and J by 6 bases, and 9 bases separated the two germline ends. The germline V gene encodes CDR1 LGHDT and CDR2 YNNKEL (reference sequence). CDR3 length: 13 amino acids.

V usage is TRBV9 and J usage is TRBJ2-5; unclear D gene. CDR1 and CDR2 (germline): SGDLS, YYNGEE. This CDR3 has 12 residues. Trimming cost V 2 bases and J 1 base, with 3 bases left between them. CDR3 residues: CASSVGQETQYF. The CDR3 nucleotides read TGTGCCAGCAGCGTGGGCCAAGAGACCCAGTACTTC.

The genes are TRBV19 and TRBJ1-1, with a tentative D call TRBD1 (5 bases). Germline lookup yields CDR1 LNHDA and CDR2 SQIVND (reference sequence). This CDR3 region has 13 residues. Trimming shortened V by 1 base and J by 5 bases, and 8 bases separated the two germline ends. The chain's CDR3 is CASSIGQQTEAFF. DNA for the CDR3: TGTGCCAGTAGTATAGGACAGCAAACTGAAGCTTTCTTT.

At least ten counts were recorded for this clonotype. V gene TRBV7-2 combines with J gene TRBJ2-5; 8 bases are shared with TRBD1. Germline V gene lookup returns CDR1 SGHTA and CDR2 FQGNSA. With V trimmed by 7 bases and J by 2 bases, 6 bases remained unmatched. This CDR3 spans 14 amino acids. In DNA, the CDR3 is TGTGCCAGCACCGTGGGGACAGGACAAGAGACCCAGTACTTC. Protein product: CASTVGTGQETQYF.

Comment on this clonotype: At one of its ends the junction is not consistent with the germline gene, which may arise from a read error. CDR3 nucleotides: TGTGCTAGCAGCTTAGACCGGGGGACCCACAATGAGCAGTTCTTC. Amino acid sequence: CASSLDRGTHNEQFF. The V call is TRBV7-7, the J call TRBJ2-1; D is perhaps TRBD2 (6 bases). Germline lookup yields CDR1 SSHAT and CDR2 FNYEAQ (reference sequence). This CDR3 is built from 15 residues.

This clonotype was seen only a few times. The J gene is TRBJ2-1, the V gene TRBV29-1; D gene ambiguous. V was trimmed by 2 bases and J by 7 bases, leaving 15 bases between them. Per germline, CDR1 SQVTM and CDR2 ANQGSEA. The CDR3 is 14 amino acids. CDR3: CSVEPYYSANEQFF. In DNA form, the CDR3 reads TGCAGCGTTGAACCCTACTATTCCGCAAATGAGCAGTTCTTC.

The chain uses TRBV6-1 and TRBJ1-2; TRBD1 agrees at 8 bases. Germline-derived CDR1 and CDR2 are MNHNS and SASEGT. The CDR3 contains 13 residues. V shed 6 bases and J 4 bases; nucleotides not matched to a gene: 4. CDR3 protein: CASSNTGGYGYTF. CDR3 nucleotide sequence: TGTGCCAGCAGCAATACAGGGGGCTATGGCTACACCTTC.

CDR3 sequence reads: CASSCSSPTGYTF. In nucleotides, the CDR3 is TGTGCCAGCAGTTGTTCCAGCCCAACGGGCTACACCTTC. The J gene is TRBJ1-2, the V gene TRBV7-2; D unresolved. In germline, CDR1 is SGHTA, CDR2 FQGNSA. The CDR3 is made up of 13 amino acids. V was shortened by 6 bases and J by 8 bases, with 16 bases between the two germline ends.

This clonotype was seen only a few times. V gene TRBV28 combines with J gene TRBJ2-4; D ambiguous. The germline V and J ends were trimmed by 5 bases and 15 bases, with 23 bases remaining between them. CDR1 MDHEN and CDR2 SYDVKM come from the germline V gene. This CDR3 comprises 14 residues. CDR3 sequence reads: CASSPPLKNNLPYF. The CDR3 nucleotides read TGTGCCAGCAGTCCTCCCCTGAAAAATAATCTTCCGTACTTC.

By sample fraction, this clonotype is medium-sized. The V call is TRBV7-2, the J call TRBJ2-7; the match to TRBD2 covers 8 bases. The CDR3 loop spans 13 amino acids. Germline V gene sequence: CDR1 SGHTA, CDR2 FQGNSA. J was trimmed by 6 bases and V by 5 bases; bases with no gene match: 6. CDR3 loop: CASSASAGGEQYF. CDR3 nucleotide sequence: TGTGCCAGCAGCGCGAGTGCGGGAGGCGAGCAGTACTTC.

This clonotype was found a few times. CDR3 DNA sequence: TGTGCCAGCGTTGAGGAGGGAACCTACGAGCAGTACTTC. It translates to CASVEEGTYEQYF. V gene TRBV28 combines with J gene TRBJ2-7; perhaps TRBD2 as D (6 bases). The CDR3 length is 13 residues. V was pared by 8 bases and J by 2 bases, with 13 bases between. From germline, CDR1 is MDHEN and CDR2 SYDVKM.

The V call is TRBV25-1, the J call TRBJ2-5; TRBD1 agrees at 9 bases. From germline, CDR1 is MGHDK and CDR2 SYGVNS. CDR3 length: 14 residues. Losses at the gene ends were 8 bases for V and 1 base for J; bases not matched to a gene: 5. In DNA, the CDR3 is TGTGCCAGCGGGGACAGGGCCTCCCAAGAGACCCAGTACTTC. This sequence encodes CASGDRASQETQYF.

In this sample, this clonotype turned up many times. This CDR3 reads CASSFGGTGNTIYF. Written as DNA, the CDR3 is TGTGCCAGCAGCTTTGGGGGGACTGGAAACACCATATATTTT. This chain uses TRBV5-4 with TRBJ1-3, with D perhaps TRBD1 (5 bases). The CDR3 consists of 14 residues. V shed 2 bases and J shed 2 bases, with 8 bases lying between them. Per the germline V gene, CDR1 is SGHNT and CDR2 is YYREEE (reference sequence). Variable domain in full (rest from reference TRBV5-4 and TRBJ1-3): ETGVTQSPTHLIKTRGQQVTLRCSSQSGHNTVSWYQQALGQGPQFIFQYYREEENGRGNFPPRFSGLQFPNYSSELNVNALELDDSALYLCASSFGGTGNTIYFGEGSWLTVV.

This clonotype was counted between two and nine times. The chain's CDR3 is CASSPRAGAFYGYTF. The CDR3 DNA reads TGTGCCAGCAGCCCCCGGGCAGGGGCTTTCTATGGCTACACCTTC. This sequence joins TRBV5-6 and TRBJ1-2; possible D gene TRBD1, 6 bases. Germline-derived CDR1 and CDR2 are SGHDT and YYEEEE. The CDR3 loop spans 15 amino acids. Between the trimmed V and J ends, which lost 4 bases and 4 bases, there was a span of 17 bases.

The CDR3 DNA is TGTGCCAGCGGCCGGGGGACAGGGCCGTATACGCAGTATTTT. Protein: CASGRGTGPYTQYF. The chain couples TRBV5-3 to TRBJ2-3; TRBD1 matches at 9 bases. TRBV5-3 is an ORF for which the function is uncertain. The trim removed 8 bases at V and 7 bases at J, leaving 11 bases unmatched. There are 14 residues in the CDR3.

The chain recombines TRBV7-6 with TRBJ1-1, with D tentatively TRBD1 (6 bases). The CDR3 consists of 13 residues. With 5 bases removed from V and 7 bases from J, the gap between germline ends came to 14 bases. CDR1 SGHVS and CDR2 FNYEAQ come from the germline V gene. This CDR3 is CASSPNRDGEAFF. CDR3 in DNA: TGTGCCAGCAGCCCGAACAGGGACGGTGAAGCTTTCTTT.

The CDR3 reads CASSFLVSDTQYF. CDR3 coding DNA: TGTGCCAGCAGCTTTTTAGTGTCGGATACGCAGTATTTT. The chain carries TRBV7-3 and TRBJ2-3; no reliable D call. The V and J ends lost 3 bases and 6 bases respectively, with 10 bases between them. The CDR3 totals 13 residues. Germline V lookup: CDR1 SGHTA, CDR2 FQGTGA.

The CDR3, as DNA: TGTGCCAGCAGTTTAAGGGGTTTATACGAGCAGTACTTC. This encodes CASSLRGLYEQYF. The chain uses TRBV27 and TRBJ2-7, with a tentative D call TRBD1 (5 bases). The CDR3 spans 13 residues. Trimming pared 2 bases from V and 4 bases from J, leaving 9 bases between. CDR1 is MNHEY and CDR2 is SMNVEV in the germline V gene (reference sequence).

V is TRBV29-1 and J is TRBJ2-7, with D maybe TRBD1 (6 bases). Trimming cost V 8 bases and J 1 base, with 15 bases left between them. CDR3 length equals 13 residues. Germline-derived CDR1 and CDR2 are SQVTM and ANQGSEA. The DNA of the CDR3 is TGCAGCCCCCCTAGGGGACAATCCTACGAGCAGTACTTC. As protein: CSPPRGQSYEQYF.

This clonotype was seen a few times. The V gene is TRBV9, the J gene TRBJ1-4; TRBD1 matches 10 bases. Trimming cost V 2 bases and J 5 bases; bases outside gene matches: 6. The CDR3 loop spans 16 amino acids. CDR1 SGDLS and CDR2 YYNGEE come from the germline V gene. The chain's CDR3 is CASSVLGGQGNEKLFF. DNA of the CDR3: TGTGCCAGCAGCGTCCTAGGGGGACAGGGGAATGAAAAACTGTTTTTT. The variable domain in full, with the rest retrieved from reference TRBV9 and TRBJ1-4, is DSGVTQTPKHLITATGQRVTLRCSPRSGDLSVYWYQQSLDQGLQFLIQYYNGEERAKGNILERFSAQQFPDLHSELNLSSLELGDSALYFCASSVLGGQGNEKLFFGSGTQLSVL.

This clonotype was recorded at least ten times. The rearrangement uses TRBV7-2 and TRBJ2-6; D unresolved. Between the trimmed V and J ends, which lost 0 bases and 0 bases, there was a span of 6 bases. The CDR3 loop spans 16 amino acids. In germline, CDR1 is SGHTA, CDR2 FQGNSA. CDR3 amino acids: CASSLAGRSGANVLTF. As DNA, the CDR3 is TGTGCCAGCAGCTTAGCAGGGCGCTCTGGGGCCAACGTCCTGACTTTC.

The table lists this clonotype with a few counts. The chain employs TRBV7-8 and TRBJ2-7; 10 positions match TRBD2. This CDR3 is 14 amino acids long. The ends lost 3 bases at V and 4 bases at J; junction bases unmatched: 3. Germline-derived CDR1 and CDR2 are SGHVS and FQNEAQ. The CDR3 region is CASSFRTSGYEQYF. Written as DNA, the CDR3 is TGTGCCAGCAGCTTTCGGACTAGCGGATACGAGCAGTACTTC.

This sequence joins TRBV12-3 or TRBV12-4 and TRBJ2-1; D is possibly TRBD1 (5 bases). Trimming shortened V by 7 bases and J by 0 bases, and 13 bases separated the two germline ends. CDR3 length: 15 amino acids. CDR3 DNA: TGTGCCAGCACTATGGGGCACCACTCCTACAATGAGCAGTTCTTC. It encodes CASTMGHHSYNEQFF.

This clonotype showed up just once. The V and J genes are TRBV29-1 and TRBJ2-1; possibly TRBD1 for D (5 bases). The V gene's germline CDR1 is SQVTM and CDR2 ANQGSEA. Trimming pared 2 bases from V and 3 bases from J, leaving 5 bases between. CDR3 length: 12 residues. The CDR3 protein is CSVEQGYNEQFF. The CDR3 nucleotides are TGCAGCGTTGAACAGGGCTACAATGAGCAGTTCTTC.

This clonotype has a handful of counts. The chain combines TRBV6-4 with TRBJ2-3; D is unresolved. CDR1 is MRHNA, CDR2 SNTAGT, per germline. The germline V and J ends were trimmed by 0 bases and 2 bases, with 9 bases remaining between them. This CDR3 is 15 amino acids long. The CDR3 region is CASSDSTGPTDTQYF. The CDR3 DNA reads TGTGCCAGCAGTGACTCGACGGGCCCCACAGATACGCAGTATTTT.

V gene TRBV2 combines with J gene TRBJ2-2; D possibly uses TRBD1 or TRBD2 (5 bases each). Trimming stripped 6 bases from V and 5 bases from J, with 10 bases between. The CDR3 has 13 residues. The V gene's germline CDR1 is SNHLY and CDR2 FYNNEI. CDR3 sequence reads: CASRDGTTGELFF. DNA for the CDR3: TGTGCCAGCAGGGACGGGACGACCGGGGAGCTGTTTTTT.

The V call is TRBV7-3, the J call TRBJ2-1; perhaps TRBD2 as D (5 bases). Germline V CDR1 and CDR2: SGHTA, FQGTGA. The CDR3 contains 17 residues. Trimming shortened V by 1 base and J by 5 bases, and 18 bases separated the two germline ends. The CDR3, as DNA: TGTGCCAGCAGCTTAAACCCTCGGGGTGGGAGAGACAATGAGCAGTTCTTC. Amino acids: CASSLNPRGGRDNEQFF.